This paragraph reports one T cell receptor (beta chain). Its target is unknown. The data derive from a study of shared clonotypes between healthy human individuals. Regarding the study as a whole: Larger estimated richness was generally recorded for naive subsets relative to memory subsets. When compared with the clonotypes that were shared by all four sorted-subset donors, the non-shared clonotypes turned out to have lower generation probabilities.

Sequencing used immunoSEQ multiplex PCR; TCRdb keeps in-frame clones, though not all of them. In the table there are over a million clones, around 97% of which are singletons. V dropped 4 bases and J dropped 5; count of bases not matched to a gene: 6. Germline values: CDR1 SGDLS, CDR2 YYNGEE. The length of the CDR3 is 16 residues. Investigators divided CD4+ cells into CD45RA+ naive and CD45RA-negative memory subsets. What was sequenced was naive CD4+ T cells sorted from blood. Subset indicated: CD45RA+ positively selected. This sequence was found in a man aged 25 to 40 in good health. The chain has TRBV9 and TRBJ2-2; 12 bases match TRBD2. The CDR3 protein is CASSSLAGGGTGELFF. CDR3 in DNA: TGTGCCAGCAGCTCCCTAGCGGGAGGGGGAACCGGGGAGCTGTTTTTT.